The 16 T cell receptor beta chains below come from one sample, sequenced in a study of T-cell memory formation after mild COVID-19. TCRdb re-analysed the 5' RACE reads in MiXCR, keeping a single row per CDR3 protein. Among roughly 600,000 distinct CDR3 sequences listed, approximately 18% were seen once. Input material: PBMCs or a T cell subset sorted from them (not recorded which). Receptor source: an adult woman who had mild COVID-19 (a few samples of this study predate the infection). Cell type and time point are not known.

In this sample, this clonotype turned up a few times. This sequence joins TRBV27 and TRBJ2-1, with D perhaps given as TRBD1 or TRBD2 (5 bases each). V gave up 8 bases and J gave up 0 bases, with 20 bases separating them. The CDR3 is 17 amino acids. Germline V lookup: CDR1 MNHEY, CDR2 SMNVEV (reference sequence). The CDR3 reads CASDPSGTPLSYNEQFF. The DNA for the CDR3 is TGTGCCAGCGACCCCTCCGGGACCCCTCTCTCCTACAATGAGCAGTTCTTC.

The rearrangement links TRBV7-9 to TRBJ2-5, with D perhaps matching TRBD2 (6 bases). This CDR3 spans 16 amino acids. CDR1 SEHNR and CDR2 FQNEAQ come from the germline V gene (reference sequence). Trimming shortened V by 0 bases and J by 4 bases, and 15 bases separated the two germline ends. In nucleotides, the CDR3 is TGTGCCAGCAGCTTAGCAAGGGGAGGTTCGGGAGAGACCCAGTACTTC. This encodes CASSLARGGSGETQYF.

The rearrangement joins TRBV28 to TRBJ1-4; maybe TRBD1 (5 bases). CDR1 and CDR2 from the germline V gene are MDHEN and SYDVKM. The CDR3 has 14 amino acids. V lost 5 bases to trimming and J lost 5 bases, with 12 bases between them. CDR3 DNA: TGTGCCAGCAGTCCCTCGGCAGGGAATGAAAAACTGTTTTTT. Its protein product is CASSPSAGNEKLFF. The whole variable domain, remainder taken from reference TRBV28 and TRBJ1-4, is DVKVTQSSRYLVKRTGEKVFLECVQDMDHENMFWYRQDPGLGLRLIYFSYDVKMKEKGDIPEGYSVSREKKERFSLILESASTNQTSMYLCASSPSAGNEKLFFGSGTQLSVL.

The chain recombines TRBV12-3 or TRBV12-4 with TRBJ2-1; D is ambiguous. Trimming removed 6 bases from V and 5 bases from J, with 8 bases in between. The CDR3 length is 12 residues. CDR3 coding DNA: TGTGCCAGCAGCCGCTACAACAATGAGCAGTTCTTC. This codes for CASSRYNNEQFF.

This clonotype came up once. V is TRBV7-6 and J is TRBJ2-5; TRBD2 aligns across 9 bases. V lost 5 bases and J lost 5; bases outside the gene matches: 12. CDR1 SGHVS and CDR2 FNYEAQ come from the germline V gene. The CDR3 length is 16 residues. CDR3 coding DNA: TGTGCCAGCAGCGTGTGGGGCGGGGGGGCCCCTGAGACCCAGTACTTC. Encoded protein: CASSVWGGGAPETQYF.

This chain joins TRBV27 and TRBJ2-1; 7 positions agree with TRBD1. From germline, CDR1 is MNHEY and CDR2 SMNVEV (reference sequence). The CDR3 consists of 16 residues. Trimming removed 5 bases from V and 6 bases from J; junction bases left unmatched: 13. CDR3 residues: CASSLPRETGFNEQFF. CDR3 coding DNA: TGTGCCAGCAGTCTCCCGAGAGAGACAGGGTTCAATGAGCAGTTCTTC.

This rearrangement joins TRBV5-5 to TRBJ1-1; no definite D call. V was shortened by 2 bases and J by 6 bases, with 8 bases between the two germline ends. Germline V gene sequence: CDR1 SGHKS, CDR2 YYEKEE (reference sequence). The CDR3 runs to 12 residues. CDR3 bases: TGTGCCAGCAGCTTCTTTGATGCTGAAGCTTTCTTT. Its protein product is CASSFFDAEAFF.

This clonotype was detected only a few times. The gene calls are TRBV12-3 or TRBV12-4 and TRBJ1-2; 7 nucleotides align to TRBD1. The CDR3 is 13 residues long. J lost 6 bases, V lost 7 bases, and 8 bases had no gene match. The DNA for the CDR3 is TGTGCCAGCACCAGACAGGGAAAGGATGGCTACACCTTC. As protein: CASTRQGKDGYTF.

The chain is built from TRBV24-1 and TRBJ2-1; a weak D match, TRBD2 (5 bases). From germline, CDR1 is KGHDR and CDR2 SFDVKD. The CDR3 spans 16 residues. The V end was cut by 9 bases, the J end by 3 bases, with 20 bases between. In nucleotides, the CDR3 is TGTGCCACCGCAGGCTACGAGGCGGGCAACTACAATGAGCAGTTCTTC. Residues: CATAGYEAGNYNEQFF.

The chain carries TRBV5-1 and TRBJ2-3; possibly TRBD1 or TRBD2 for D (5 bases each). The CDR3 is made up of 15 amino acids. CDR1 is SGHRS and CDR2 is YFSETQ in the germline V gene. Trimming took off 0 bases at V and 0 bases at J, with 8 bases between the two ends. The CDR3 loop reads CASSLDRTSTDTQYF. The CDR3 DNA is TGCGCCAGCAGCTTGGACAGGACTAGCACAGATACGCAGTATTTT.

The table lists this clonotype with a count of one. The chain carries TRBV23-1 and TRBJ1-1, with D unclear. TRBV23-1 is assigned to the ORF class and has an uncertain function. With 6 bases removed from V and 2 bases from J, the gap between germline ends came to 16 bases. The CDR3 consists of 15 residues. The CDR3 nucleotides read TGCGCCAGCAGGCCAGTCGGTCCAGTAAACACTGAAGCTTTCTTT. This codes for CASRPVGPVNTEAFF.

The chain is built from TRBV7-6 and TRBJ1-2; TRBD1 matches at 8 bases. V trimming: 6 bases; J trimming: 0 bases; junction bases outside the gene matches: 9. Germline CDR1 is SGHVS and CDR2 is FNYEAQ. This CDR3 is built from 16 residues. For the CDR3, the DNA is TGTGCCAGCAGTCCGGGGCAGGGGGCTTCTAACTATGGCTACACCTTC. Residues: CASSPGQGASNYGYTF.

This sequence joins TRBV18 and TRBJ2-3, with 7 bases that match TRBD1. Germline values: CDR1 KGHSH, CDR2 LQKENI. The CDR3 runs 14 residues. V gave up 2 bases and J gave up 7 bases; unmatched junction bases: 6. In DNA form, the CDR3 reads TGTGCCAGCTCACCATCGACAGGGACAAATACGCAGTATTTT. It is translated as CASSPSTGTNTQYF.

This rearrangement joins TRBV10-3 to TRBJ2-7; D possibly corresponds to TRBD1 (6 bases). Germline V gives CDR1 ENHRY, CDR2 SYGVKD. The CDR3 has 12 residues. V lost 10 bases and J 1 base, leaving 11 bases between the germline ends. Written as DNA, the CDR3 is TGTGCCACCAGGACAGAATCCTACGAGCAGTACTTC. This codes for CATRTESYEQYF.

This sequence joins TRBV19 and TRBJ2-1; D gene unclear. Germline V lookup: CDR1 LNHDA, CDR2 SQIVND (reference sequence). This CDR3 is 13 amino acids long. Trimming pared 1 base from V and 10 bases from J, leaving 11 bases between. The CDR3 region has the DNA TGTGCCAGTAGTATAGCACTTCTCCGGGAGCAGTTCTTC. Amino acids: CASSIALLREQFF.

This clonotype was seen a handful of times. This sequence joins TRBV6-2 or TRBV6-3 and TRBJ2-3; TRBD2 agrees at 13 bases. Germline CDR1 and CDR2: MNHEY and SVGEGT. The V gene end was trimmed by 4 bases and the J gene end by 5 bases; junction bases not matched to a gene: 3. The CDR3 runs 15 residues. CDR3 protein: CASSWTSGGQDTQYF. Written as DNA, the CDR3 is TGTGCCAGCAGTTGGACTAGCGGGGGTCAAGATACGCAGTATTTT.